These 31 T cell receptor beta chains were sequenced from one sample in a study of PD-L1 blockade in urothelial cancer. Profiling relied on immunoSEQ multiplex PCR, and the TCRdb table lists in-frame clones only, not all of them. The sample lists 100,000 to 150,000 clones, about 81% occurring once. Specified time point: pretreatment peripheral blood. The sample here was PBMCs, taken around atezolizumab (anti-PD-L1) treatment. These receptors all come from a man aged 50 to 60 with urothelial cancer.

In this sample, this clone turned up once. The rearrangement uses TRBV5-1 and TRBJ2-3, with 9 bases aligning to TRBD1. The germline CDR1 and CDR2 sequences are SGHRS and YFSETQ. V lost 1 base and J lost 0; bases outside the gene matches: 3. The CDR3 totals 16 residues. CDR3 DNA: TGCGCCAGCAGCTTGCAAGGGACAGGGAGCACAGATACGCAGTATTTT. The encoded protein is CASSLQGTGSTDTQYF. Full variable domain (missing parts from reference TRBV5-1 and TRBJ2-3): KAGVTQTPRYLIKTRGQQVTLSCSPISGHRSVSWYQQTPGQGLQFLFEYFSETQRNKGNFPGRFSGRQFSNSRSEMNVSTLELGDSALYLCASSLQGTGSTDTQYFGPGTRLTVL.

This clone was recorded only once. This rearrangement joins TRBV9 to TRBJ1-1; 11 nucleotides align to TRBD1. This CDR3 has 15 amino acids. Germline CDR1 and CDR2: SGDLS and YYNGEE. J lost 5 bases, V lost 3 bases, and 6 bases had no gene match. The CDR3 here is CASSARGTGGTEAFF. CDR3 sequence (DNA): TGTGCCAGCAGCGCCAGAGGGACAGGGGGGACTGAAGCTTTCTTT.

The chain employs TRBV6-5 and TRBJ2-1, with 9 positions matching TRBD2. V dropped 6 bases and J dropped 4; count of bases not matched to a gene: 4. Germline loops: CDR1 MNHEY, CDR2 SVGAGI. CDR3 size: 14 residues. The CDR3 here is CASRLAGRYNEQFF. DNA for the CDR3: TGTGCCAGCAGGCTAGCGGGACGGTACAATGAGCAGTTCTTC.

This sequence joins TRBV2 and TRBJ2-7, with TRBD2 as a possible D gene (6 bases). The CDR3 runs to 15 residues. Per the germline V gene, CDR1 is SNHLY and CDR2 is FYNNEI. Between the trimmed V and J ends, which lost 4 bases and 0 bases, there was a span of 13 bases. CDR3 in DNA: TGTGCCAGCAGTGGGGCGGGGCAGACCTCCTACGAGCAGTACTTC. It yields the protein CASSGAGQTSYEQYF.

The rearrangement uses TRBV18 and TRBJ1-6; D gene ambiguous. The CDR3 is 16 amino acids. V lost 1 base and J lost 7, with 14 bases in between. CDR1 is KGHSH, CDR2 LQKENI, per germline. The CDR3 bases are TGTGCCAGCTCACCACGCCCACCAAAGGAGAATTCACCCCTCCACTTT. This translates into CASSPRPPKENSPLHF. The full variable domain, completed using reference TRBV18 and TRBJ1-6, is NAGVMQNPRHLVRRRGQEARLRCSPMKGHSHVYWYRQLPEEGLKFMVYLQKENIIDESGMPKERFSAEFPKEGPSILRIQQVVRGDSAAYFCASSPRPPKENSPLHFGNGTRLTVT.

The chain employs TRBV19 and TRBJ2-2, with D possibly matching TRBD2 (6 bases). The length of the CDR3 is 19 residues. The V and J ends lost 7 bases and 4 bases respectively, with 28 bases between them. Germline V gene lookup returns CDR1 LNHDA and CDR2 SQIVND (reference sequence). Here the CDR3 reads CASMSRRRGGNNGTGELFF. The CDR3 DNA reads TGTGCCAGTATGAGTCGTCGACGAGGCGGGAATAACGGCACCGGGGAGCTGTTTTTT.

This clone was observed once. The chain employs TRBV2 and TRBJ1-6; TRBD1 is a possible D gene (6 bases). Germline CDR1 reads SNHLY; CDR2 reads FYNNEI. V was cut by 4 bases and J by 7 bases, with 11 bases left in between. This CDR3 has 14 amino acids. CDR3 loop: CASSAEDRNSPLHF. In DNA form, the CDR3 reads TGTGCCAGCAGTGCGGAGGACAGAAATTCACCCCTCCACTTT.

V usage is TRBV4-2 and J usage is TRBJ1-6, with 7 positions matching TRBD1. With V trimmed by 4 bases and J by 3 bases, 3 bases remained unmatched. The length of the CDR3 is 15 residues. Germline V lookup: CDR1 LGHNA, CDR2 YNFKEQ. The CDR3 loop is CASSPGQSYNSPLHF. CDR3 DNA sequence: TGTGCCAGCAGCCCGGGACAGAGCTATAATTCACCCCTCCACTTT.

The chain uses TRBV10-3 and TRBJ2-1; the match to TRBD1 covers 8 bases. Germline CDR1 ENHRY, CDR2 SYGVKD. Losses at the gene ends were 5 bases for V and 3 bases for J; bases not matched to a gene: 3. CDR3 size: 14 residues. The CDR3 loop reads CAISTGQGYNEQFF. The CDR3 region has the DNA TGTGCCATCAGTACAGGACAGGGCTACAATGAGCAGTTCTTC.

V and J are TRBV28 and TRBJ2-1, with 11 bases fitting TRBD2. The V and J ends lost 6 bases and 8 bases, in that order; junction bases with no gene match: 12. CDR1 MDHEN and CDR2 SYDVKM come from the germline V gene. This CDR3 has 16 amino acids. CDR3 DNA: TGTGCCAGCAGCCCCCCCTCTAGCGGGAGGTACGATGAGCAGTTCTTC. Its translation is CASSPPSSGRYDEQFF.

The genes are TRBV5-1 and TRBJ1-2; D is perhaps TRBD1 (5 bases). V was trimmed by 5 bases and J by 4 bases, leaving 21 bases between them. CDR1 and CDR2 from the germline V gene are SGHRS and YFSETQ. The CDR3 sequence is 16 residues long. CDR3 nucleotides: TGCGCCAGCAGAAACGACCCCGGGACTTTGTTCTATGGCTACACCTTC. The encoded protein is CASRNDPGTLFYGYTF.

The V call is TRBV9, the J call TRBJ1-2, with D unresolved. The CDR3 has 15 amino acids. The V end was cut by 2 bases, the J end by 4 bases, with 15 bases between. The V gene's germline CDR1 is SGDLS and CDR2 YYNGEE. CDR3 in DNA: TGTGCCAGCAGCGTGGGAGACGGAAACTTCTATGGCTACACCTTC. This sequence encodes CASSVGDGNFYGYTF.

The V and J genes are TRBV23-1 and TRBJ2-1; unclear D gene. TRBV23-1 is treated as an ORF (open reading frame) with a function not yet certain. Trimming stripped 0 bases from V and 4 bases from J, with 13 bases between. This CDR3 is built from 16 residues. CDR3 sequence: CASSQSFQDPYNEQFF. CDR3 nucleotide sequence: TGCGCCAGCAGTCAATCCTTCCAGGATCCTTACAATGAGCAGTTCTTC.

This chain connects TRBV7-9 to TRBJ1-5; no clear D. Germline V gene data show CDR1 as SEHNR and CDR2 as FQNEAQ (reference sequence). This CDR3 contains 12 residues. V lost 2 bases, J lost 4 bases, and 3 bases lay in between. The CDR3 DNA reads TGTGCCAGCAGCTTACAGAATCAGCCCCAGCATTTT. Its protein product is CASSLQNQPQHF.

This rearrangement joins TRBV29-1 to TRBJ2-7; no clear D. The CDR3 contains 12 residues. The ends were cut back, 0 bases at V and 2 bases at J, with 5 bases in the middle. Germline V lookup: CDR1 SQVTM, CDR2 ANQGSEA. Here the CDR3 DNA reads TGCAGCGTTGAAGACCAAACCTACGAGCAGTACTTC. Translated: CSVEDQTYEQYF.

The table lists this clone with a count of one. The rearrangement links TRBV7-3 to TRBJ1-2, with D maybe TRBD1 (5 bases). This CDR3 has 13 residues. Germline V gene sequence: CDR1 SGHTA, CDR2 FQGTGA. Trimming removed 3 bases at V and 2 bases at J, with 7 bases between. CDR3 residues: CASSLAGNYGYTF. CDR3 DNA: TGTGCCAGCAGCTTGGCAGGGAACTATGGCTACACCTTC.

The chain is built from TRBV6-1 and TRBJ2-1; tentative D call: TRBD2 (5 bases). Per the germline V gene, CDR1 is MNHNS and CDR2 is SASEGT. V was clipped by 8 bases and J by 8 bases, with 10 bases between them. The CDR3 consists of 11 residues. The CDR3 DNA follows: TGTGCCAGCGAGGGCCTCTATGAGCAGTTCTTC. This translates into CASEGLYEQFF.

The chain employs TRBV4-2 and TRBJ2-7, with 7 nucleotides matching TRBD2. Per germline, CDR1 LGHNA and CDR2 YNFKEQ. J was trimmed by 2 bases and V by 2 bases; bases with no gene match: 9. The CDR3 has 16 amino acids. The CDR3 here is CASSQQGLPGTYEQYF. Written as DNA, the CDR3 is TGTGCCAGCAGCCAACAGGGACTACCGGGTACCTACGAGCAGTACTTC.

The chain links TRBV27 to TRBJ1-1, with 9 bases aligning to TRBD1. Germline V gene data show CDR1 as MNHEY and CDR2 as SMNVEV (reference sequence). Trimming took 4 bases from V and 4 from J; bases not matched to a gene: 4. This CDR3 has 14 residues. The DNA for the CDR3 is TGTGCCAGCAGTTGGACAGGGGCCGTCACTGAAGCTTTCTTT. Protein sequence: CASSWTGAVTEAFF.

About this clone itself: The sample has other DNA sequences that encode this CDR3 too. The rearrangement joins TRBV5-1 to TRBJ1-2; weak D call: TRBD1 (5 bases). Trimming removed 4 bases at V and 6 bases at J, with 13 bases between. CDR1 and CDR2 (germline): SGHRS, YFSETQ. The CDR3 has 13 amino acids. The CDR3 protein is CASSPDRVDGYTF. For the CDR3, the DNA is TGCGCCAGCAGCCCTGACAGAGTCGATGGCTACACCTTC.

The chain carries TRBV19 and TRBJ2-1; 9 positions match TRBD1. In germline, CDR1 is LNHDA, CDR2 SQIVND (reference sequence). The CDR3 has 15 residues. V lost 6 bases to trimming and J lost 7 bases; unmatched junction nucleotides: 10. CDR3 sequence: CASRPGQGIGNEQFF. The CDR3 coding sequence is TGTGCCAGTAGGCCGGGACAGGGCATAGGAAATGAGCAGTTCTTC.

The CDR3 sequence: CASRRPGTPSYNEQFF. The CDR3 bases are TGCGCCAGCAGACGCCCCGGGACTCCCTCCTACAATGAGCAGTTCTTC. The chain links TRBV5-1 to TRBJ2-1; TRBD2 is a possible D gene (6 bases). Germline loops: CDR1 SGHRS, CDR2 YFSETQ. Trimming left V 5 bases short and J 0 bases short, with 15 bases between. The CDR3 contains 16 residues.

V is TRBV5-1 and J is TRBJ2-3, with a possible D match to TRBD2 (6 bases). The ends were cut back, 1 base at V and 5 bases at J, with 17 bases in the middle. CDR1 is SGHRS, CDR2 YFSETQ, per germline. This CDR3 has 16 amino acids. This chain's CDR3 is CASSLRSAGMGDTQYF. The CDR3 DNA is TGCGCCAGCAGCTTGAGGTCGGCGGGAATGGGAGATACGCAGTATTTT.

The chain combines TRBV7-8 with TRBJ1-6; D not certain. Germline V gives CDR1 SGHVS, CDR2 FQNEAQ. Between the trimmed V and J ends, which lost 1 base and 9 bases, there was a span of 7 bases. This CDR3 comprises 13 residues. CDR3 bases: TGTGCCAGCAGCTTAGAGCCTCGTTCACCCCTCCACTTT. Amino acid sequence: CASSLEPRSPLHF. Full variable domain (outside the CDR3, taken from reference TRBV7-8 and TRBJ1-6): GAGVSQSPRYKVAKRGQDVALRCDPISGHVSLFWYQQALGQGPEFLTYFQNEAQLDKSGLPSDRFFAERPEGSVSTLKIQRTQQEDSAVYLCASSLEPRSPLHFGNGTRLTVT.

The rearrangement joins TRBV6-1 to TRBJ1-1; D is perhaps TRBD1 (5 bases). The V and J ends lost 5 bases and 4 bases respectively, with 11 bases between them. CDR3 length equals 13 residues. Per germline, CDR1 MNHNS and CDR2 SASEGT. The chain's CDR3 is CASSWDGSTEAFF. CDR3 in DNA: TGTGCCAGCAGTTGGGACGGGAGCACTGAAGCTTTCTTT.

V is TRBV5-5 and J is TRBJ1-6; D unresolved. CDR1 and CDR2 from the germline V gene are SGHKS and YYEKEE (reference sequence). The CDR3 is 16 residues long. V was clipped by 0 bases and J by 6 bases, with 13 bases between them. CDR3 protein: CASSLVGGQANSPLHF. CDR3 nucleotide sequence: TGTGCCAGCAGCTTGGTAGGCGGGCAAGCTAATTCACCCCTCCACTTT.

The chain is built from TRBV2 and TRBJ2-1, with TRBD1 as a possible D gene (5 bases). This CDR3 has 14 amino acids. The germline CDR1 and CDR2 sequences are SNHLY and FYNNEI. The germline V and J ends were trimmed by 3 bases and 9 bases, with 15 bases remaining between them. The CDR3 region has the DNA TGTGCCAGCAGTGATTGGCAGGGTTGGAGTGAGCAGTTCTTC. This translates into CASSDWQGWSEQFF.

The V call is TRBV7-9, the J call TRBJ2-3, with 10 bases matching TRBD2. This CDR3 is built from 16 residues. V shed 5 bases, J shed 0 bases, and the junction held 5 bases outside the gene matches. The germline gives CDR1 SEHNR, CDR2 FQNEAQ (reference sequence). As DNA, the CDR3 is TGTGCCAGCAGCGTCGGACTAGCGGTTAGCACAGATACGCAGTATTTT. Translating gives CASSVGLAVSTDTQYF.

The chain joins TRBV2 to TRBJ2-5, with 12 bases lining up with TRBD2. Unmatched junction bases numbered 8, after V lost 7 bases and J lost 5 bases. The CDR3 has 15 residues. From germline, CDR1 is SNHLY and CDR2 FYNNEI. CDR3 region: CASKRTSGIWETQYF. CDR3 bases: TGTGCCAGCAAAAGGACTAGCGGGATTTGGGAGACCCAGTACTTC.

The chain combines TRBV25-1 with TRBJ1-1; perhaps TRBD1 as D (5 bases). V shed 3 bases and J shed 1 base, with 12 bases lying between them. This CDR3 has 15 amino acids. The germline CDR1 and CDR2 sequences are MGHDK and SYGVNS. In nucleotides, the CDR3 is TGTGCCAGCAGTGAGGGACTAACTCGGAACACTGAAGCTTTCTTT. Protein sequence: CASSEGLTRNTEAFF.

The CDR3 DNA is TGTGCCAGCAGCGAAGCTAGCGGGGAAACCTACGAGCAGTACTTC. This gives the protein CASSEASGETYEQYF. This chain joins TRBV5-4 and TRBJ2-7; 9 bases align to TRBD2. This CDR3 has 15 amino acids. J was trimmed by 2 bases and V by 4 bases; bases with no gene match: 7. Germline V gives CDR1 SGHNT, CDR2 YYREEE (reference sequence).